These 4 T cell receptor beta chains were all obtained from the same sample, sequenced in a study of cytomegalovirus exposure and HLA in healthy donors. The PCR had 60 Vbeta and 13 Jbeta primers. Clones were sequenced by immunoSEQ multiplex PCR, and TCRdb holds only the in-frame ones, with some missing. The table lists approximately 160,000 clones, roughly 80% of them singletons. Sequencing used PBMCs. The receptors were sampled from a male donor in good health and CMV-seronegative.

V and J are TRBV7-3 and TRBJ2-2; possibly TRBD1 for D (5 bases). Germline V lookup: CDR1 SGHTA, CDR2 FQGTGA. V dropped 3 bases and J dropped 3 bases, with 8 bases sitting between them. This CDR3 has 14 amino acids. This CDR3 is CASSLTAHTGELFF. CDR3 DNA sequence: TGTGCCAGCAGCTTGACAGCTCACACCGGGGAGCTGTTTTTT.

This chain uses TRBV2 with TRBJ2-3; D possibly corresponds to TRBD1 (6 bases). Trimming took 2 bases from V and 0 from J, leaving 9 bases between them. Germline V gene data show CDR1 as SNHLY and CDR2 as FYNNEI. The CDR3 runs 15 residues. The CDR3 spells CASSEQGSSTDTQYF. The CDR3 bases are TGTGCCAGCAGTGAACAGGGGTCCAGCACAGATACGCAGTATTTT.

This chain connects TRBV5-8 to TRBJ1-5; D call uncertain. V was pared by 0 bases and J by 5 bases, with 18 bases between. The CDR3 covers 17 residues. Germline V CDR1 and CDR2: SGHTS, YDEGEE. CDR3 region: CASSLAISGDPDQPQHF. DNA of the CDR3: TGTGCCAGCAGCTTGGCCATCAGCGGGGATCCAGATCAGCCCCAGCATTTT. Full variable domain (remainder filled in from reference TRBV5-8 and TRBJ1-5): EAGVTQSPTHLIKTRGQQATLRCSPISGHTSVYWYQQALGLGLQFLLWYDEGEERNRGNFPPRFSGRQFPNYSSELNVNALELEDSALYLCASSLAISGDPDQPQHFGDGTRLSIL.

This chain uses TRBV5-1 with TRBJ1-3, with D uncertain. CDR1 SGHRS and CDR2 YFSETQ come from the germline V gene. The V end lost 0 bases, the J end lost 0 bases, and 7 bases lay between the germline ends. The CDR3 runs 15 residues. Written as DNA, the CDR3 is TGCGCCAGCAGCTTGGACGGGAACTCTGGAAACACCATATATTTT. Encoded protein: CASSLDGNSGNTIYF.